The next 15 T cell receptor beta chains were all read from a single sample in a study of blood T cell repertoires in COVID-19 (dated by TCRdb to 2020 to 2021). Libraries were made using the immunoSEQ multiplex PCR assay. TCRdb's version of the immuneACCESS table is confined to in-frame rearrangements and falls short of the full clone set. An unresolved V gene accounts for under half of the shortfall where checked; the remainder is of unknown origin. The sample table holds approximately 410,000 clones, of which roughly 85% were seen once. The ten largest clones represent 1.4% of the sample. Sample: peripheral blood. The receptors were gathered from a woman younger than 45 with active or convalescent COVID-19.

The genes are TRBV10-2 and TRBJ2-1; D gene ambiguous. Germline lookup yields CDR1 WSHSY and CDR2 SAAADI. The CDR3 totals 11 residues. The V gene lost 5 bases and the J gene lost 8 bases, with 7 bases spanning the gap. The CDR3 loop is CASSPRDEQFF. CDR3 in DNA: TGCGCCAGCAGTCCGCGAGATGAGCAGTTCTTC.

In its sample, this clone was seen a few times. The genes are TRBV27 and TRBJ2-7; D is unresolved. The V gene's germline CDR1 is MNHEY and CDR2 SMNVEV (reference sequence). Trimming took off 4 bases at V and 9 bases at J, with 16 bases between the two ends. This CDR3 is built from 13 residues. The CDR3, as DNA: TGTGCCAGCAGTTCAACCTTTGTGCGTGGGCAGTACTTC. This codes for CASSSTFVRGQYF.

This clone was recorded a few times. The V call is TRBV19, the J call TRBJ1-2; 11 positions match TRBD1. This CDR3 has 13 residues. Trimming removed 7 bases from V and 4 bases from J; junction bases left unmatched: 2. Germline CDR1 and CDR2: LNHDA and SQIVND (reference sequence). CDR3 sequence: CASMDRGPYGYTF. As DNA, the CDR3 is TGTGCCAGTATGGACAGGGGGCCCTATGGCTACACCTTC.

The V and J genes are TRBV5-1 and TRBJ1-1, with D unclear. The CDR3 runs 14 residues. V lost 0 bases and J 2 bases, leaving 8 bases between the germline ends. The germline CDR1 and CDR2 sequences are SGHRS and YFSETQ. The CDR3 is CASSLAPVNTEAFF. The DNA for the CDR3 is TGCGCCAGCAGCTTGGCGCCGGTAAACACTGAAGCTTTCTTT.

The J gene is TRBJ1-1, the V gene TRBV29-1; D call uncertain. Germline lookup yields CDR1 SQVTM and CDR2 ANQGSEA. The V gene lost 3 bases and the J gene lost 1 base, with 9 bases spanning the gap. The CDR3 totals 13 residues. The CDR3 nucleotides read TGCAGCGTTGACGTAACGGGGAACACTGAAGCTTTCTTT. As protein: CSVDVTGNTEAFF.

The rearrangement uses TRBV30 and TRBJ1-1, with TRBD1 matching 9 bases. This CDR3 comprises 16 residues. The germline CDR1 and CDR2 sequences are GTSNPN and SVGIG (reference sequence). After removal of 1 base from V and 0 bases from J, the junction contained 6 bases not matched to a gene. CDR3 sequence: CAWSDGTGRVNTEAFF. The CDR3 DNA is TGTGCCTGGAGTGACGGGACAGGGAGGGTGAACACTGAAGCTTTCTTT. Looking up the rest from reference TRBV30 and TRBJ1-1 gives the full variable domain: SQTIHQWPATLVQPVGSPLSLECTVEGTSNPNLYWYRQAAGRGLQLLFYSVGIGQISSEVPQNLSASRPQDRQFILSSKKLLLSDSGFYLCAWSDGTGRVNTEAFFGQGTRLTVV.

This clone was seen a few times. The junction does not match germline at one end; this may be a read error. CDR3 in amino acids: CASSLPPGHPCF. CDR3 sequence (DNA): TGTGCCAGCAGTCTTCCTCCGGGACACCCTTGCTTC. This rearrangement joins TRBV6-2 or TRBV6-3 to TRBJ2-4; TRBD1 is a possible D gene (6 bases). The CDR3 runs 12 residues. CDR1 MNHEY and CDR2 SVGEGT come from the germline V gene.

The V call is TRBV19, the J call TRBJ2-1; no reliable D call. The CDR3 runs to 12 residues. Germline V gene sequence: CDR1 LNHDA, CDR2 SQIVND (reference sequence). V was pared by 6 bases and J by 7 bases, with 10 bases between. The CDR3: CASSEFVNEQFF. DNA for the CDR3: TGTGCCAGTAGCGAGTTTGTTAATGAGCAGTTCTTC.

V gene TRBV5-1 combines with J gene TRBJ2-7, with D possibly matching TRBD2 (5 bases). Germline V lookup: CDR1 SGHRS, CDR2 YFSETQ. This CDR3 has 13 residues. V was pared by 0 bases and J by 4 bases, with 8 bases between. CDR3 loop: CASSLGREYEQYF. The CDR3 DNA sequence: TGCGCCAGCAGCTTGGGACGGGAATACGAGCAGTACTTC.

J is TRBJ1-6 and V is TRBV4-1; 9 bases align to TRBD1. V dropped 1 base and J dropped 14; count of bases not matched to a gene: 12. In germline, CDR1 is MGHRA, CDR2 YSYEKL. The CDR3 extends over 16 amino acids. The CDR3 DNA follows: TGCGCCAGCAGCCAAGTTACCGGGACAGGGCCATCGACCCTCCACTTT. Residues: CASSQVTGTGPSTLHF.

The chain links TRBV3-1 (or the pseudogene TRBV3-2) to TRBJ1-1; D might be TRBD1 (5 bases). Trimming took off 2 bases at V and 5 bases at J, with 12 bases between the two ends. The CDR3 is 14 residues long. CDR1 LGHDT and CDR2 YNNKEL come from the germline V gene (reference sequence). The chain's CDR3 is CASSQNSGRTEAFF. CDR3 DNA: TGTGCCAGCAGCCAAAATTCAGGGCGTACTGAAGCTTTCTTT.

The chain uses TRBV12-2 and TRBJ1-1. TRBV12-2 counts as a pseudogene. This CDR3 has 13 amino acids. The CDR3 spells CASRLDRGTEAFF. The CDR3 DNA reads as TGTGCAAGTCGCTTAGATCGGGGAACTGAAGCTTTCTTT.

This chain links TRBV21-1 with TRBJ2-3; TRBD2, as called in the table, went unchecked against the DNA. TRBV21-1 corresponds to a pseudogene. This CDR3 has 16 amino acids. CDR3 amino acids: CASSKVSSGDPDTQYF. The CDR3 DNA sequence: TGTGCCAGCAGCAAAGTCTCTAGCGGGGACCCAGATACGCAGTATTTT.

The chain carries TRBV14 and TRBJ1-2, with 12 nucleotides matching TRBD1. Germline CDR1 reads SGHDN; CDR2 reads FVKESK. V dropped 4 bases and J dropped 8; count of bases not matched to a gene: 11. The CDR3 is made up of 16 amino acids. CDR3 DNA: TGTGCCAGCAGCCTGAACACGGGACAGGGGGCGAGGGGCTACACCTTC. This gives the protein CASSLNTGQGARGYTF.

The rearrangement links TRBV10-2 to TRBJ1-1, with D unresolved. CDR1 and CDR2 from the germline V gene are WSHSY and SAAADI. CDR3 length equals 14 residues. Deletions cut 0 bases from V and 2 bases from J, with 7 bases between. The CDR3, as DNA: TGCGCCAGCAGTGAGTCGGCCGCAAACACTGAAGCTTTCTTT. It is translated as CASSESAANTEAFF.